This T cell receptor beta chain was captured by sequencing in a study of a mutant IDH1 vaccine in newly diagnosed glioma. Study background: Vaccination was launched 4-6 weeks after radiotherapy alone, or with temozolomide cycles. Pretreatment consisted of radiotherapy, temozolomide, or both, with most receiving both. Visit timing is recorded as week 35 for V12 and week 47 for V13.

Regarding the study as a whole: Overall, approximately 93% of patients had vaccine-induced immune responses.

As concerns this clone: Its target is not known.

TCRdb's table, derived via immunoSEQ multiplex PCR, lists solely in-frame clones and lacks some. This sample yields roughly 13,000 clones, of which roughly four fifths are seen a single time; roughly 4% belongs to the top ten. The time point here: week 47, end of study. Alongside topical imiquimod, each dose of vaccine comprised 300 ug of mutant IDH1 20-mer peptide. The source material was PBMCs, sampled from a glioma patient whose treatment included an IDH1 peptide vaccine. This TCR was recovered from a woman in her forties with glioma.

The CDR3 is CASSYRSAGEQFF. Written as DNA, the CDR3 is TGTGCCAGCAGCTACCGATCGGCGGGTGAGCAGTTCTTC. The rearrangement uses TRBV13 and TRBJ2-1; D is possibly TRBD2 (5 bases). CDR1 is PRHDT and CDR2 is FYEKMQ in the germline V gene (reference sequence). Between the trimmed V and J ends, which lost 4 bases and 9 bases, there was a span of 13 bases. The CDR3 is 13 amino acids.